This entry concerns a single T cell receptor (beta chain). The antigen is not known. Other DNA sequences of this sample code for an identical CDR3. Repertoires were generated with immunoSEQ multiplex PCR, while TCRdb's copy carries only in-frame clones and drops some. Among 1,500,000 or so clones listed, 96% were seen once. Negatively enriched CD4+ T cells were divided by CD45RA into naive and memory. The record originates from a study of shared clonotypes between healthy human individuals. Study background: For every donor, three CD4 naive, three CD4 memory, two CD8 naive and one CD8 memory plates were used.

Findings of the study overall: Generation of non-shared clonotypes was less probable than generation of clonotypes shared by all four donors.

This clonotype was obtained from a man under 40 in good health. Sequencing input: naive CD4+ T cells sorted from blood. Subset given: CD45RA+ positively selected.

The CDR3 is CASSLGGRETQYF. CDR3 DNA: TGCGCCAGCAGCTTGGGCGGGAGGGAGACCCAGTACTTC. V is TRBV5-1 and J is TRBJ2-5; TRBD2 agrees at 8 bases. The germline V gene has CDR1 SGHRS and CDR2 YFSETQ. There are 13 residues in the CDR3. The ends lost 0 bases at V and 5 bases at J; junction bases unmatched: 0.